A single sample gave rise to the 27 T cell receptor beta chains below, sequenced in a study of T cell changes during pregnancy in multiple sclerosis. The table came from immunoSEQ multiplex PCR; TCRdb's copy has only in-frame clones and leaves some out. The table records about 83,000 clones, over 80% of them present only once. Sequences were derived from PBMCs, sampled in the first trimester of pregnancy. These TCRs come from a female donor in good health, serving as a control in a pregnancy study. Some clones in this sample may be carry-over from other donors' samples.

The genes are TRBV6-1 and TRBJ2-7, with 10 nucleotides matching TRBD1. Germline V gene sequence: CDR1 MNHNS, CDR2 SASEGT. The length of the CDR3 is 14 residues. Trimming removed 7 bases from V and 8 bases from J; junction bases left unmatched: 11. The chain's CDR3 is CASTPGDRGQKQYF. CDR3 sequence (DNA): TGTGCCAGCACCCCCGGGGACAGGGGTCAGAAGCAGTACTTC.

J is TRBJ2-2 and V is TRBV18; D unresolved. Germline CDR1 and CDR2: KGHSH and LQKENI. V lost 3 bases and J 4 bases, leaving 9 bases between the germline ends. The CDR3 sequence is 14 residues long. The CDR3 loop reads CASSPRPATGELFF. CDR3 DNA: TGTGCCAGCTCACCGAGGCCGGCCACCGGGGAGCTGTTTTTT.

The rearrangement joins TRBV7-2 to TRBJ1-5; TRBD1 agrees at 8 bases. The length of the CDR3 is 13 residues. The germline CDR1 and CDR2 sequences are SGHTA and FQGNSA. The trim removed 1 base at V and 12 bases at J, leaving 5 bases unmatched. CDR3: CASSLGDRQGQHF. The CDR3 DNA reads as TGTGCCAGCAGCTTAGGGGACAGGCAGGGCCAGCATTTT.

CDR3 protein: CASSLAGGLNTEAFF. CDR3 DNA sequence: TGTGCCAGCAGCTTGGCAGGGGGGCTGAACACTGAAGCTTTCTTT. The V call is TRBV5-4, the J call TRBJ1-1; 7 positions agree with TRBD1. The CDR3 is 15 amino acids. Germline CDR1 SGHNT, CDR2 YYREEE (reference sequence). V was pared by 0 bases and J by 0 bases, with 2 bases of the junction left unmatched.

The rearrangement uses TRBV19 and TRBJ2-1; D possibly corresponds to TRBD1 (5 bases). Trimming shortened V by 4 bases and J by 4 bases, and 11 bases separated the two germline ends. This CDR3 has 14 residues. Germline CDR1 is LNHDA and CDR2 is SQIVND (reference sequence). The CDR3 DNA reads as TGTGCCAGTAGTACTCAAACAGGTTACAATGAGCAGTTCTTC. Translating gives CASSTQTGYNEQFF.

This chain joins TRBV9 and TRBJ2-1, with 13 positions matching TRBD2. The ends lost 3 bases at V and 9 bases at J; junction bases unmatched: 0. Germline loops: CDR1 SGDLS, CDR2 YYNGEE. This CDR3 has 13 residues. The CDR3 is CASSGTSGSEQFF. The CDR3 DNA is TGTGCCAGCAGCGGGACTAGCGGGAGTGAGCAGTTCTTC.

This sequence joins TRBV7-2 and TRBJ2-3, with TRBD2 matching over 12 bases. Looked up from germline, CDR1 is SGHTA and CDR2 is FQGNSA. This CDR3 is 17 amino acids long. With V trimmed by 1 base and J by 5 bases, 7 bases remained unmatched. The CDR3 DNA reads as TGTGCCAGCAGCTTAGTAGCTAGCGGGGGGGCCATAGATACGCAGTATTTT. This sequence encodes CASSLVASGGAIDTQYF.

This clone occurred once. This chain uses TRBV18 with TRBJ2-7; D is perhaps TRBD2 (7 bases). This CDR3 spans 15 amino acids. V shed 8 bases and J shed 6 bases, with 23 bases lying between them. The germline CDR1 and CDR2 sequences are KGHSH and LQKENI. DNA for the CDR3: TGTGCCAGCGCACGCGCATGGGGGGGCGAAGGCGAGCAGTACTTC. Protein product: CASARAWGGEGEQYF.

The rearrangement uses TRBV4-1 and TRBJ2-7; D remains unclear. Trimming removed 0 bases at V and 2 bases at J, with 11 bases between. Germline V gives CDR1 MGHRA, CDR2 YSYEKL. The CDR3 has 15 amino acids. DNA of the CDR3: TGCGCCAGCAGCCAAGATCGGCAGGTAGCCTACGAGCAGTACTTC. This codes for CASSQDRQVAYEQYF.

This clone appeared once. The chain uses TRBV28 and TRBJ1-2; a weak D match, TRBD1 (5 bases). The germline V gene encodes CDR1 MDHEN and CDR2 SYDVKM. The V end lost 4 bases, the J end lost 2 bases, and 14 bases lay between the germline ends. The CDR3 length is 15 residues. The CDR3 region is CASSSYTGGNYGYTF. The CDR3 DNA is TGTGCCAGCAGTTCCTACACAGGAGGGAACTATGGCTACACCTTC.

The chain couples TRBV5-1 to TRBJ2-7; possibly TRBD2 for D (6 bases). Germline loops: CDR1 SGHRS, CDR2 YFSETQ. Trimming left V 0 bases short and J 0 bases short, with 13 bases between. This CDR3 region has 16 residues. CDR3 amino acids: CASSLVTAGSSYEQYF. The CDR3 DNA sequence: TGCGCCAGCAGCTTGGTGACGGCGGGGAGCTCCTACGAGCAGTACTTC.

CDR3 coding DNA: TGTGCCAGCAGCCATCAACCCCCCCCGGGCAGGGACTATAATTCACCCCTCCACTTT. Translation: CASSHQPPPGRDYNSPLHF. The chain uses TRBV14 and TRBJ1-6, with a possible D match to TRBD1 (5 bases). Germline CDR1 SGHDN, CDR2 FVKESK. The ends were cut back, 3 bases at V and 3 bases at J, with 21 bases in the middle. This CDR3 has 19 amino acids.

J is TRBJ1-2 and V is TRBV10-3; D possibly corresponds to TRBD1 (6 bases). V was pared by 5 bases and J by 6 bases, with 13 bases between. The V gene's germline CDR1 is ENHRY and CDR2 SYGVKD. The CDR3 runs 13 residues. The CDR3 protein is CAISFRGHDGYTF. CDR3 sequence (DNA): TGTGCCATCAGTTTCAGGGGCCACGATGGCTACACCTTC.

This chain connects TRBV21-1 to TRBJ1-1; the table's D call of TRBD1 was not tested on the DNA. TRBV21-1 is shown as a pseudogene. CDR3 length equals 14 residues. The CDR3 sequence is CASSPLPGGYGAFF. Here the CDR3 DNA reads TGTGCCAGCAGCCCCTTGCCAGGGGGCTACGGGGCTTTCTTT.

The chain joins TRBV5-1 to TRBJ2-5, with D perhaps matching TRBD1 (6 bases). The CDR3 extends over 16 amino acids. V dropped 0 bases and J dropped 4 bases, with 16 bases sitting between them. CDR1 is SGHRS and CDR2 is YFSETQ in the germline V gene. The CDR3 is CASSLEGAQGLETQYF. The CDR3 DNA reads as TGCGCCAGCAGCTTGGAAGGGGCTCAGGGGTTAGAGACCCAGTACTTC.

The V and J genes are TRBV18 and TRBJ1-3, with D unresolved. Trimming cost V 2 bases and J 2 bases, with 13 bases left between them. Germline values: CDR1 KGHSH, CDR2 LQKENI. This CDR3 has 16 amino acids. CDR3: CASSPMREVTGNTIYF. CDR3 in DNA: TGTGCCAGCTCACCAATGAGGGAAGTGACTGGAAACACCATATATTTT.

The chain uses TRBV7-8 and TRBJ2-1, with 10 bases fitting TRBD2. Per the germline V gene, CDR1 is SGHVS and CDR2 is FQNEAQ. This CDR3 has 14 residues. The V gene end was trimmed by 4 bases and the J gene end by 11 bases; junction bases not matched to a gene: 8. The CDR3 DNA is TGTGCCAGCAGCTCTCCGAGCGGGGGGGCGAAGCAGTTCTTC. Amino acid sequence: CASSSPSGGAKQFF.

The rearrangement links TRBV4-1 to TRBJ1-4; weak D call: TRBD1 (6 bases). V shed 4 bases and J shed 5 bases, with 8 bases lying between them. In germline, CDR1 is MGHRA, CDR2 YSYEKL. The length of the CDR3 is 13 residues. CDR3 sequence: CASSRTENEKLFF. Here the CDR3 DNA reads TGCGCCAGCAGCCGGACAGAAAATGAAAAACTGTTTTTT.

The gene calls are TRBV2 and TRBJ2-2; possible D gene TRBD1, 6 bases. The CDR3 loop spans 16 amino acids. The V end was cut by 4 bases, the J end by 5 bases, with 17 bases between. The germline CDR1 and CDR2 sequences are SNHLY and FYNNEI. The CDR3 sequence: CASSGSGGLSTGELFF. The CDR3 DNA is TGTGCCAGCAGTGGCTCTGGGGGCCTCAGTACCGGGGAGCTGTTTTTT.

J is TRBJ1-3 and V is TRBV11-2, with TRBD1 as a possible D gene (6 bases). Germline CDR1 reads SGHAT; CDR2 reads FQNNGV. The V end was cut by 5 bases, the J end by 0 bases, with 11 bases between. The CDR3 is made up of 15 amino acids. The CDR3 nucleotides read TGTGCCAGCAGCCGGGACACCCTCTCTGGAAACACCATATATTTT. Its protein product is CASSRDTLSGNTIYF.

The V call is TRBV7-9, the J call TRBJ1-6, with TRBD1 as a possible D gene (5 bases). The CDR3 totals 15 residues. Germline CDR1 SEHNR, CDR2 FQNEAQ (reference sequence). Trimming removed 2 bases from V and 9 bases from J, with 14 bases in between. CDR3 sequence reads: CASSLSGVPASPLHF. The CDR3 nucleotides are TGTGCCAGCAGCTTATCGGGGGTACCCGCTTCACCCCTCCACTTT. Complete variable domain (other parts from reference TRBV7-9 and TRBJ1-6): DTGVSQNPRHKITKRGQNVTFRCDPISEHNRLYWYRQTLGQGPEFLTYFQNEAQLEKSRLLSDRFSAERPKGSFSTLEIQRTEQGDSAMYLCASSLSGVPASPLHFGNGTRLTVT.

V is TRBV7-9 and J is TRBJ1-1; D is uncertain. V lost 1 base and J lost 1, with 4 bases in between. The CDR3 length is 13 residues. CDR1 and CDR2 from the germline V gene are SEHNR and FQNEAQ (reference sequence). The DNA for the CDR3 is TGTGCCAGCAGCTTAGGGCAGAACACTGAAGCTTTCTTT. Residues: CASSLGQNTEAFF.

The sample holds one count of this clone. The chain uses TRBV19 and TRBJ2-1, with TRBD1 matching over 9 bases. The CDR3 is 16 amino acids. Germline CDR1 LNHDA, CDR2 SQIVND (reference sequence). J was trimmed by 7 bases and V by 7 bases; bases with no gene match: 14. This CDR3 reads CASTLLPGTGLNEQFF. The CDR3 coding sequence is TGTGCCAGTACCCTCCTGCCCGGGACAGGGTTAAATGAGCAGTTCTTC.

Only one count was recorded for this clone. The chain is built from TRBV7-9 and TRBJ1-1; D gene uncertain. The CDR3 runs to 15 residues. The germline V gene encodes CDR1 SEHNR and CDR2 FQNEAQ (reference sequence). Deletions cut 1 base from V and 0 bases from J, with 9 bases between. The CDR3 nucleotides are TGTGCCAGCAGCTTAGACTCCCCGGTGAACACTGAAGCTTTCTTT. Translation gives CASSLDSPVNTEAFF.

The V and J genes are TRBV6-4 and TRBJ2-1; 14 bases line up with TRBD2. Germline V CDR1 and CDR2: MRHNA, SNTAGT. V was pared by 5 bases and J by 8 bases, with 5 bases of the junction left unmatched. This CDR3 contains 15 residues. DNA for the CDR3: TGTGCCAGCAGTCCGACTAGCGGGGGGGCCGATGAGCAGTTCTTC. This codes for CASSPTSGGADEQFF.

This sequence joins TRBV5-1 and TRBJ2-5; 10 bases are shared with TRBD2. The CDR3 runs 15 residues. Germline V gives CDR1 SGHRS, CDR2 YFSETQ. V lost 0 bases, J lost 5 bases, and 4 bases stayed unmatched. The CDR3 protein is CASSLESGGGETQYF. CDR3 bases: TGCGCCAGCAGCTTGGAAAGCGGGGGGGGCGAGACCCAGTACTTC. The full variable domain, in which reference TRBV5-1 and TRBJ2-5 provide the parts outside the CDR3, is KAGVTQTPRYLIKTRGQQVTLSCSPISGHRSVSWYQQTPGQGLQFLFEYFSETQRNKGNFPGRFSGRQFSNSRSEMNVSTLELGDSALYLCASSLESGGGETQYFGPGTRLLVL.

The chain recombines TRBV28 with TRBJ1-5, with TRBD1 identical over 7 bases. V shed 6 bases, J shed 6 bases, and the junction held 8 bases outside the gene matches. From germline, CDR1 is MDHEN and CDR2 SYDVKM. The CDR3 runs to 14 residues. Here the CDR3 reads CASRPTGEAQPQHF. DNA for the CDR3: TGTGCCAGCAGACCAACAGGGGAGGCTCAGCCCCAGCATTTT.